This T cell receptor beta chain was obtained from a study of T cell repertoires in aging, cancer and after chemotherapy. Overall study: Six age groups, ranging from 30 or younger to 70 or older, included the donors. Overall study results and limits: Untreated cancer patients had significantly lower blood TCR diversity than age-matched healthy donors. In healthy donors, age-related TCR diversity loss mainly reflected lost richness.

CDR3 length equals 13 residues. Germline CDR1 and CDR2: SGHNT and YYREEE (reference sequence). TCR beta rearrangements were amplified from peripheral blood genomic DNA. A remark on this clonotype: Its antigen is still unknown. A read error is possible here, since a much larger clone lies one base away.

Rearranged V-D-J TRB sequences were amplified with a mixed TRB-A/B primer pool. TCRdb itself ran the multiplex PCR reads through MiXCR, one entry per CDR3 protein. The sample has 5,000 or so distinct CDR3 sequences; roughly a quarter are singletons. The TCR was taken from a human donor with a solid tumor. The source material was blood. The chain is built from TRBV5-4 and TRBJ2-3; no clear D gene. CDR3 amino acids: CASILSWGDTQYF. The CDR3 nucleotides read TGTGCCAGCATCTTGTCGTGGGGAGATACGCAGTATTTT.